This TCR beta chain was profiled in a study of long-term antiretroviral therapy in people with HIV. At the survey level, the v3.0 immunoSEQ assay was run. Only in-frame clones appear in the TCRdb table, and some are missing; sequencing was by immunoSEQ multiplex PCR. Counted here are 35,000 to 45,000 clones, around 94% occurring once; the ten biggest clones make up 3.6%. Ahead of DNA extraction, samples held 1-10 million cryopreserved PBMC each. The study's findings and limits: On ART adherence, viral resistance or therapy changes, no data were available.

Germline V gene sequence: CDR1 MGHDK, CDR2 SYGVNS. The CDR3 is 16 residues long. Between the trimmed V and J ends, which lost 6 bases and 0 bases, there was a span of 15 bases. A word on this clone: Its target is not known.

The sequence was collected from a woman aged 45-60 years with HIV. V is TRBV25-1 and J is TRBJ2-1, with D perhaps TRBD1 (6 bases). The material was unsorted PBMCs, obtained 4.1 years after starting antiretroviral therapy. DNA for the CDR3: TGTGCCAGCAGCCGTTTGGGGGCTGACTCCTACAATGAGCAGTTCTTC. Amino acid sequence: CASSRLGADSYNEQFF.